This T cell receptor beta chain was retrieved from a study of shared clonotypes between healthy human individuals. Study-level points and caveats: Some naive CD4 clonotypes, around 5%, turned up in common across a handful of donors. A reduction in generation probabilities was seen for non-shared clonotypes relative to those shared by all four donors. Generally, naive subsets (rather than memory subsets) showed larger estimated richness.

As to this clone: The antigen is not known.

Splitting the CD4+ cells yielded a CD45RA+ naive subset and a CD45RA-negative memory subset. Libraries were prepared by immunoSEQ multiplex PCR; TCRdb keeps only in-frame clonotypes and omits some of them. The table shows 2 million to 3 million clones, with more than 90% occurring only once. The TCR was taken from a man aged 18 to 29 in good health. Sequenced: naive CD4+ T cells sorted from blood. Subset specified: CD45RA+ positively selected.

The CDR3 spells CASSPGATGELFF. The CDR3 DNA follows: TGCGCCAGCAGCCCAGGGGCAACCGGGGAGCTGTTTTTT. V is TRBV5-1 and J is TRBJ2-2; weak D call: TRBD1 (6 bases). This CDR3 has 13 residues. The V end lost 4 bases, the J end lost 5 bases, and 9 bases lay between the germline ends. CDR1 and CDR2 (germline): SGHRS, YFSETQ.